This T cell receptor (beta chain) was documented in a study of blood T cell repertoires in COVID-19 (dated by TCRdb to about 2020). The study in broad terms: Samples from collaborators originated in the United States, Italy and Spain and spanned both the acute and convalescent phases of COVID-19. The material from the prospective study consisted of cDNA or gDNA derived from T cells, B-cell-depleted T cells, or PBMCs. Subjects who had been exposed to COVID-19, were actively infected with it, or had recovered from it provided the deeply sampled blood TCRbeta repertoires that made up the dataset. A freely available public database, intended as a resource for researchers studying the immune response to SARS-CoV-2, is where the repertoires were released. Samples came from the ongoing ImmuneRACE study (first 160 participants) plus 1,254 subjects from 6 global collaborators. A de-identified subject ID, COVID-19 status, age in years and sex were almost always included in the sample metadata. Where available, HLA class I and class II types were taken from metadata supplied by the sample provider and were not determined by assay-based typing. General findings and caveats noted by the study authors: The amount of clinical and demographic metadata varied by source and participant and was provided uncurated.

Including the terminal cysteine and phenylalanine, the CDR3 comprises 16 residues. Kept here is only the CDR3 DNA, which spans 48 bases and is read in frame from base 1. Based on the germline V gene (reference sequence), the CDR1 and CDR2 sequences are SGHKS and YYEKEE. V loses 4 bases of germline sequence and J loses 7 bases, and the interval between the two ends is 23 bases. Concerning this clone itself: No antigen is known for it. Per-nucleotide qualities are absent, and no much larger clonotype sits a single base away.

Collaborating institutions collected whole blood in K2EDTA tubes following their own protocols. For TCRbeta analysis, collaborators shipped samples as frozen whole blood, isolated PBMCs, or DNA extracted from either of those sample types. TCRbeta CDR3 regions were amplified from genomic DNA by means of the immunoSEQ Assay, a bias-controlled multiplex PCR. The original methods were these. Within the assay, amplification of reference gene primers was used to estimate how many nucleated cells each sample contained. To quantify the absolute abundance of each unique TCRbeta CDR3 rearrangement, sequence reads were collapsed and filtered. For each sample, productive Simpson clonality was calculated by taking the square root of Simpson's diversity index across productive rearrangements. The immuneACCESS repertoire file appears here via TCRdb, limited to in-frame rearrangements. These files lack a portion of the clones; in checked studies, under half of the deficit traces to unresolved V genes, and the cause of the others is not known. That table supplies the V and J calls and clone size; D and trimming were determined from the DNA. Here the sample has 150,000 to 200,000 clones; roughly nine tenths occur a single time. Of the sample, almost 1% falls within the top ten clones.

The sequenced sample consisted of peripheral blood. This receptor was taken from a young man with acute or convalescent COVID-19. Recombination connected TRBV5-5 to TRBJ1-2, and the D gene may be TRBD1, 5 bases matching. The DNA is as follows: TGTGCCAGCAGCCCCCTACAGGCAGATTCGGTCGGTGGCTACACCTTC. Translated, it gives CASSPLQADSVGGYTF.